These 23 T cell receptor beta chains share one sample of origin, sequenced in a study of blood T cell repertoires in COVID-19. Clones were read by immunoSEQ multiplex PCR, and TCRdb kept only the in-frame ones, dropping some. The sample records about 280,000 clones, about nine tenths being singletons. Material for sequencing was peripheral blood. These receptors were obtained from a man in his fifties or sixties with acute or convalescent COVID-19.

V gene TRBV20-1 combines with J gene TRBJ1-2; tentatively, D is TRBD1 (6 bases). Trimming took off 3 bases at V and 13 bases at J, with 15 bases between the two ends. Germline V gene data show CDR1 as DFQATT and CDR2 as SNEGSKA (reference sequence). The CDR3 runs 11 residues. The CDR3 DNA is TGCAGTGCTAGGCAGGGGCCCGGGGTCACCTTC. Amino acids: CSARQGPGVTF.

The rearrangement uses TRBV10-3 and TRBJ1-5; 7 nucleotides line up with TRBD1. From germline, CDR1 is ENHRY and CDR2 SYGVKD. V shed 0 bases and J 9 bases; nucleotides not matched to a gene: 14. This CDR3 is 17 amino acids long. The DNA for the CDR3 is TGTGCCATCAGTGAGTCGGGGGGACAGTTGGGACAAGTGCCCCAGCATTTT. This translates into CAISESGGQLGQVPQHF.

The chain joins TRBV19 to TRBJ1-5; D ambiguous. CDR3 length equals 14 residues. The V gene lost 6 bases and the J gene lost 8 bases, with 17 bases spanning the gap. The germline CDR1 and CDR2 sequences are LNHDA and SQIVND (reference sequence). The DNA of the CDR3 is TGTGCCAGTAGGCCGGGTCTTGGGTTAGAGCCCCAGCATTTT. Encoded protein: CASRPGLGLEPQHF.

This clone was seen more than once but under ten times. The V gene is TRBV5-1, the J gene TRBJ2-7, with 8 bases aligning to TRBD1. CDR3 length: 15 amino acids. Per the germline V gene, CDR1 is SGHRS and CDR2 is YFSETQ. The trim removed 5 bases at V and 0 bases at J, leaving 7 bases unmatched. Written as DNA, the CDR3 is TGCGCCAGCAGTCCGACAGGGGCAATCTCCTACGAGCAGTACTTC. Protein product: CASSPTGAISYEQYF. Complete variable domain (other parts from reference TRBV5-1 and TRBJ2-7): KAGVTQTPRYLIKTRGQQVTLSCSPISGHRSVSWYQQTPGQGLQFLFEYFSETQRNKGNFPGRFSGRQFSNSRSEMNVSTLELGDSALYLCASSPTGAISYEQYFGPGTRLTVT.

The chain employs TRBV19 and TRBJ1-5, with unresolved D. Trimming took off 6 bases at V and 5 bases at J, with 17 bases between the two ends. CDR3 length: 15 residues. The germline CDR1 and CDR2 sequences are LNHDA and SQIVND (reference sequence). This CDR3 reads CASSTVGGLYQPQHF. CDR3 nucleotides: TGTGCCAGTAGCACCGTGGGAGGGCTCTATCAGCCCCAGCATTTT.

The chain couples TRBV10-3 to TRBJ2-3; the D is unclear. The germline V gene encodes CDR1 ENHRY and CDR2 SYGVKD. V was trimmed by 0 bases and J by 6 bases, leaving 4 bases between them. The CDR3 sequence is 12 residues long. In DNA form, the CDR3 reads TGTGCCATCAGTGAGTCCCCGGATACGCAGTATTTT. It translates to CAISESPDTQYF.

V and J are TRBV30 and TRBJ2-1; D might be TRBD2 (5 bases). The germline V gene encodes CDR1 GTSNPN and CDR2 SVGIG (reference sequence). V dropped 3 bases and J dropped 8 bases, with 14 bases sitting between them. There are 13 residues in the CDR3. The CDR3: CAWSAVKGDEQFF. The CDR3 DNA is TGTGCCTGGAGCGCCGTAAAGGGAGATGAGCAGTTCTTC.

This chain links TRBV19 with TRBJ2-3; no reliable D call. Trimming removed 5 bases at V and 4 bases at J, with 4 bases between. CDR3 size: 11 residues. Germline V gives CDR1 LNHDA, CDR2 SQIVND (reference sequence). CDR3 sequence: CASSSADTQYF. The CDR3 bases are TGTGCCAGTAGTTCGGCAGATACGCAGTATTTT.

This chain uses TRBV7-3 with TRBJ1-1; TRBD1 agrees at 10 bases. CDR1 is SGHTA and CDR2 is FQGTGA in the germline V gene. The CDR3 covers 14 residues. J gave up 4 bases and V 4 bases, and 3 bases lay outside the gene matches. The CDR3 nucleotides are TGTGCCAGCAGCTGGGACAGGGGCGTCACTGAAGCTTTCTTT. Residues: CASSWDRGVTEAFF.

The V gene is TRBV11-2, the J gene TRBJ2-1; 8 nucleotides agree with TRBD2. The germline V gene has CDR1 SGHAT and CDR2 FQNNGV. The junction had 10 bases not matched to a gene; V was cut back by 5 bases and J by 7 bases. CDR3 size: 15 residues. CDR3 nucleotides: TGTGCCAGCAGCCACTCCGGGACTAGGGTAAATGAGCAGTTCTTC. This translates into CASSHSGTRVNEQFF.

V is TRBV9 and J is TRBJ1-1, with unresolved D. The V and J ends lost 0 bases and 6 bases respectively, with 12 bases between them. The CDR3 sequence is 14 residues long. The germline CDR1 and CDR2 sequences are SGDLS and YYNGEE. CDR3 amino acids: CASSVDGERAEAFF. In DNA, the CDR3 is TGTGCCAGCAGCGTAGATGGGGAGCGGGCTGAAGCTTTCTTT.

The V gene is TRBV27, the J gene TRBJ2-4; TRBD1 aligns across 10 bases. CDR3 size: 13 residues. V gave up 6 bases and J gave up 7 bases; unmatched junction bases: 3. The germline V gene has CDR1 MNHEY and CDR2 SMNVEV (reference sequence). The CDR3 protein is CASSQDRGNIQYF. CDR3 in DNA: TGTGCCAGCAGCCAGGACAGGGGGAACATTCAGTACTTC.

This clone was counted between two and nine times. The rearrangement uses TRBV2 and TRBJ1-1; 11 nucleotides line up with TRBD1. The V gene's germline CDR1 is SNHLY and CDR2 FYNNEI. CDR3 length: 14 residues. J lost 11 bases, V lost 7 bases, and 12 bases had no gene match. In DNA form, the CDR3 reads TGTGCCAGCATTAGCGACCGGGACAGGGGGTCCGCTTTCTTT. Amino acid sequence: CASISDRDRGSAFF.

The chain links TRBV7-9 to TRBJ2-7; 10 positions match TRBD1. The CDR3 spans 14 residues. Germline values: CDR1 SEHNR, CDR2 FQNEAQ (reference sequence). The ends lost 5 bases at V and 4 bases at J; junction bases unmatched: 5. The CDR3 DNA reads TGTGCCAGCAGCCGGGACAGGGGTCTGTACGAGCAGTACTTC. Translating it yields CASSRDRGLYEQYF.

V usage is TRBV7-9 and J usage is TRBJ2-7, with 8 bases aligning to TRBD2. The CDR3 loop spans 13 amino acids. The germline V gene has CDR1 SEHNR and CDR2 FQNEAQ (reference sequence). This chain's CDR3 is CAIAGPNGNEQYF. In nucleotides, the CDR3 is TGTGCTATAGCGGGACCGAATGGGAACGAGCAGTACTTC.

CDR3 amino acids: CASSKAGQPQHF. The CDR3 bases are TGTGCCAGCAGTAAAGCCGGGCAGCCCCAGCATTTT. V is TRBV12-3 or TRBV12-4 and J is TRBJ1-5; D remains ambiguous. V was cut by 5 bases and J by 7 bases, with 9 bases left in between. The CDR3 runs to 12 residues.

This chain links TRBV28 with TRBJ2-5, with a possible D match to TRBD2 (6 bases). Germline CDR1 MDHEN, CDR2 SYDVKM. V lost 7 bases and J lost 0, with 15 bases in between. The CDR3 consists of 15 residues. The DNA for the CDR3 is TGTGCCAGCACCCTGGGGGGAACGTACCAAGAGACCCAGTACTTC. This translates into CASTLGGTYQETQYF.

The chain carries TRBV5-4 and TRBJ2-7; no definite D call. CDR1 and CDR2 from the germline V gene are SGHNT and YYREEE (reference sequence). The length of the CDR3 is 14 residues. The ends were cut back, 1 base at V and 2 bases at J, with 10 bases in the middle. The DNA for the CDR3 is TGTGCCAGCAGCTTGTCGGGTATGGCCTACGAGCAGTACTTC. It specifies CASSLSGMAYEQYF.

CDR3 in DNA: TGTGCCAGCAGCCTGCTAGGACGGGGGTTGAACACTGAAGCTTTCTTT. The encoded protein is CASSLLGRGLNTEAFF. V gene TRBV7-9 combines with J gene TRBJ1-1, with a weak D call TRBD1 (5 bases). Germline V gene lookup returns CDR1 SEHNR and CDR2 FQNEAQ (reference sequence). This CDR3 is 16 amino acids long. Between the trimmed V and J ends, which lost 5 bases and 0 bases, there was a span of 16 bases.

This chain connects TRBV12-3 or TRBV12-4 to TRBJ2-7; the D gene is possibly TRBD2 (6 bases). Trimming took off 5 bases at V and 3 bases at J, with 11 bases between the two ends. CDR3 size: 13 residues. The CDR3 loop is CASSRGTDYEQYF. As DNA, the CDR3 is TGTGCCAGCAGTCGAGGGACTGACTACGAGCAGTACTTC.

The chain couples TRBV3-1 (or the pseudogene TRBV3-2) to TRBJ2-7; TRBD2 aligns across 8 bases. The CDR3 spans 13 residues. V was clipped by 4 bases and J by 3 bases; unmatched bases: 2. Germline V lookup: CDR1 LGHDT, CDR2 YNNKEL (reference sequence). The CDR3 DNA sequence: TGTGCCAGCAGCCGGGGACTAGACTACGAGCAGTACTTC. Its protein product is CASSRGLDYEQYF.

The rearrangement joins TRBV2 to TRBJ1-2, with a weak D call TRBD1 (6 bases). Between the trimmed V and J ends, which lost 6 bases and 8 bases, there was a span of 19 bases. The CDR3 is 14 residues long. Germline lookup yields CDR1 SNHLY and CDR2 FYNNEI. This CDR3 reads CASSEITGSGGYTF. CDR3 DNA sequence: TGTGCCAGCAGCGAGATAACAGGGTCTGGAGGCTACACCTTC.

The CDR3 sequence: CASRETGLNEQYF. CDR3 bases: TGTGCCAGCAGAGAAACAGGGCTTAACGAGCAGTACTTC. The chain carries TRBV27 and TRBJ2-7, with D possibly TRBD1 on 6 matching bases. This CDR3 contains 13 residues. Between the trimmed V and J ends, which lost 6 bases and 5 bases, there was a span of 14 bases. CDR1 is MNHEY and CDR2 is SMNVEV in the germline V gene (reference sequence).